This is a list of T cell receptor beta chains from one sample in a study of T cells after yellow fever vaccination. A single record per CDR3 protein comes from TCRdb applying MiXCR to the 5' RACE reads. The table shows 200,000 to 300,000 distinct CDR3 sequences, with roughly 7.2% occurring only once. This sample comprised CD4+ T cells sorted from PBMCs, obtained 15 days after the yellow fever booster vaccination. These receptors all stem from a man aged 30-40 years who received the YFV17D yellow fever vaccine. The CDR3 runs from the conserved cysteine through the conserved F or W. The order of the fields is J gene, D gene, V gene, clone size, CDR3 protein, CDR3 DNA. A D gene is named only where the DNA matches it firmly. For some rows the clone size is stated as once, few or many, or as a class when expanded; others skip it.

>TRBJ2-7|.|TRBV28|.
CASSLFSGRTSYEQYF
TGTGCCAGCAGTTTATTCAGCGGGCGCACCTCATACGAGCAGTACTTC
>TRBJ1-5|TRBD1|TRBV3-1|.
CASSPGTGVEGGGNQPQHF
TGTGCCAGCAGCCCCGGGACAGGGGTTGAAGGAGGCGGGAATCAGCCCCAGCATTTT
>TRBJ2-1|.|TRBV5-1|.
CASSSTRGGSNEQFF
TGCGCCAGCAGCTCGACGAGGGGGGGGTCCAATGAGCAGTTCTTC
>TRBJ2-7|.|TRBV12-3/TRBV12-4|many
CASSLLRQGEQYF
TGTGCCAGCAGTTTACTACGCCAGGGCGAGCAGTACTTC
>TRBJ2-2|.|TRBV6-2/TRBV6-3|few
CASSYGLSVTGELFF
TGTGCCAGCAGTTATGGGTTGTCGGTCACCGGGGAGCTGTTTTTT
>TRBJ2-4|.|TRBV18|.
CASSHQGLETKNIQYF
TGTGCCAGCTCACATCAGGGACTGGAAACCAAAAACATTCAGTACTTC
>TRBJ2-7|.|TRBV12-3/TRBV12-4|.
CASSFAGSTYEQYF
TGTGCCAGCAGTTTCGCGGGCTCCACCTACGAGCAGTACTTC
>TRBJ2-5|.|TRBV4-1|.
CASSQERGKETQYF
TGCGCCAGCAGCCAAGAGAGGGGGAAAGAGACCCAGTACTTC
>TRBJ1-1|.|TRBV27|.
CASSQKGAFEAFF
TGTGCCAGCAGTCAGAAAGGGGCTTTTGAAGCTTTCTTT
>TRBJ2-2|.|TRBV7-7|many
CASSRQVNTGELFF
TGTGCTAGCAGTCGACAGGTGAACACCGGGGAGCTGTTTTTT
>TRBJ2-7|.|TRBV7-6|.
CASSLASGGVYEQYF
TGTGCCAGCAGCTTAGCTAGCGGAGGGGTTTACGAGCAGTACTTC
>TRBJ2-7|TRBD2|TRBV7-2|few
CASSLTTSGYLVYEQYF
TGTGCCAGCAGCTTGACCACTAGCGGCTACCTCGTCTACGAGCAGTACTTC
>TRBJ2-5|.|TRBV7-6|many
CASSLDSGKETQYF
TGTGCCAGCAGCTTAGATTCGGGGAAAGAGACCCAGTACTTC
>TRBJ2-1|.|TRBV19|many
CASGSSYNEQFF
TGTGCCAGCGGGAGTTCCTACAATGAGCAGTTCTTC
>TRBJ2-1|.|TRBV5-1|.
CASSLGNPNEQFF
TGCGCCAGCAGCTTGGGCAACCCCAATGAGCAGTTCTTC
>TRBJ2-1|TRBD2|TRBV20-1|few
CSAREGELAGVYNEQFF
TGCAGTGCTAGAGAGGGGGAGTTAGCGGGAGTCTACAATGAGCAGTTCTTC
>TRBJ2-1|.|TRBV7-8|few
CASRTGQRPSYNEQFF
TGTGCCAGCCGCACCGGCCAGCGACCCTCCTACAATGAGCAGTTCTTC
>TRBJ2-5|.|TRBV28|few
CASSPRLGRKETQYF
TGTGCCAGCAGCCCCCGACTAGGCCGAAAAGAGACCCAGTACTTC
>TRBJ2-5|TRBD1|TRBV7-2|.
CASSLGRTGGGETQYF
TGTGCCAGCAGCTTAGGGAGGACAGGGGGCGGGGAGACCCAGTACTTC
>TRBJ2-1|.|TRBV20-1|many
CSAGASLAANNEQFF
TGCAGTGCTGGGGCGTCACTGGCGGCGAACAATGAGCAGTTCTTC
>TRBJ2-1|.|TRBV10-1|few
CASSESKGSGSSYNEQFF
TGCGCCAGCAGTGAGTCGAAAGGTTCAGGCAGCTCCTACAATGAGCAGTTCTTC
>TRBJ1-3|TRBD1|TRBV20-1|.
CSARERQGTTSGNTIYF
TGCAGTGCTAGAGAGAGACAGGGGACCACCTCTGGAAACACCATATATTTT